This TCR beta chain was sequenced during a study of CD8 T cells in ankylosing spondylitis. Study findings and constraints: Matched ankylosing spondylitis synovial fluid reportedly showed significant enrichment of disease-linked clones. Characteristic of ankylosing spondylitis blood, it appeared, was a TCR beta motif comprising roughly 8 highly homologous variants.

Library preparation for TCR beta used quantitative 5'-RACE with molecular barcodes. TCRdb ran MiXCR on the 5' RACE reads and lists one entry per CDR3 protein. The data hold 220,000 or so distinct CDR3 sequences, with roughly a tenth observed a single time. This CDR3 comprises 17 residues. The germline V gene encodes CDR1 LGHNA and CDR2 YNFKEQ. J gave up 6 bases and V 3 bases, and 11 bases lay outside the gene matches. In its sample, this clonotype was seen many times. Its target is not known. This clonotype was obtained from a male donor with ankylosing spondylitis or in good health (not recorded which). Sequencing was performed on blood, either unsorted or a sorted T cell fraction (not recorded which). This sequence joins TRBV4-2 and TRBJ2-1; 10 bases agree with TRBD2. The CDR3 nucleotides are TGTGCCAGCAGCCACGCATCTCAAGCGGGGGGGGGCAATGAGCAGTTCTTC. Protein product: CASSHASQAGGGNEQFF.